The 13 T cell receptor beta chains below were found in one sample sequenced in a study of blood T cell repertoires in COVID-19. Profiled with immunoSEQ multiplex PCR; TCRdb holds only in-frame clones, not every one. The data contain fewer than 250,000 clones, approximately 81% of them singletons. The specimen was peripheral blood. Receptors originate from a woman of 80 years or more with COVID-19, enrolled during active disease.

The chain links TRBV2 to TRBJ1-2, with unresolved D. This CDR3 contains 16 residues. The germline V gene encodes CDR1 SNHLY and CDR2 FYNNEI. The V end was cut by 4 bases, the J end by 3 bases, with 18 bases between. As DNA, the CDR3 is TGTGCCAGCAGTGTAGAGGTGAGGTCCGTGGACTATGGCTACACCTTC. Translated, it gives CASSVEVRSVDYGYTF.

The rearrangement uses TRBV9 and TRBJ2-1; TRBD2 matches at 8 bases. The CDR3 loop spans 15 amino acids. Germline-derived CDR1 and CDR2 are SGDLS and YYNGEE. The trim removed 3 bases at V and 5 bases at J, leaving 7 bases unmatched. The CDR3 DNA reads as TGTGCCAGCAGCGGGGCCCAGCGGGGGAACAATGAGCAGTTCTTC. Translation gives CASSGAQRGNNEQFF. The variable domain in full, with the rest retrieved from reference TRBV9 and TRBJ2-1, is DSGVTQTPKHLITATGQRVTLRCSPRSGDLSVYWYQQSLDQGLQFLIQYYNGEERAKGNILERFSAQQFPDLHSELNLSSLELGDSALYFCASSGAQRGNNEQFFGPGTRLTVL.

V is TRBV30 and J is TRBJ1-2; maybe TRBD1 (5 bases). The V gene lost 0 bases and the J gene lost 2 bases, with 13 bases spanning the gap. The length of the CDR3 is 15 residues. In germline, CDR1 is GTSNPN, CDR2 SVGIG (reference sequence). CDR3 residues: CAWSVRQSGNYGYTF. DNA for the CDR3: TGTGCCTGGAGTGTACGTCAGTCAGGGAACTATGGCTACACCTTC.

The chain joins TRBV7-8 to TRBJ2-2, with a possible D match to TRBD2 (5 bases). The CDR3 length is 15 residues. Trimming took 2 bases from V and 4 from J, leaving 11 bases between them. Germline values: CDR1 SGHVS, CDR2 FQNEAQ. The chain's CDR3 is CASSLRASLTGELFF. In nucleotides, the CDR3 is TGTGCCAGCAGCTTAAGGGCTAGCCTCACCGGGGAGCTGTTTTTT.

The chain joins TRBV29-1 to TRBJ2-3; TRBD2 agrees at 7 bases. The CDR3 is 12 residues long. With V trimmed by 6 bases and J by 0 bases, 0 bases remained unmatched. Germline values: CDR1 SQVTM, CDR2 ANQGSEA. The CDR3 loop is CSVGGSTDTQYF. In nucleotides, the CDR3 is TGCAGCGTGGGGGGGAGCACAGATACGCAGTATTTT.

The chain couples TRBV28 to TRBJ1-2; 8 nucleotides agree with TRBD1. Germline V lookup: CDR1 MDHEN, CDR2 SYDVKM. V lost 6 bases and J lost 5; bases outside the gene matches: 2. The CDR3 runs 12 residues. The CDR3 protein is CASRTGGYGYTF. The CDR3 DNA follows: TGTGCCAGCAGAACAGGGGGGTATGGCTACACCTTC.

The J gene is TRBJ2-7, the V gene TRBV5-1, with D perhaps matching TRBD2 (6 bases). The CDR3 length is 16 residues. Germline assignment: CDR1 SGHRS and CDR2 YFSETQ. Trimming stripped 0 bases from V and 0 bases from J, with 13 bases between. The CDR3 bases are TGCGCCAGCAGCTTGGGGGGGACTGGAAACTCCTACGAGCAGTACTTC. It is translated as CASSLGGTGNSYEQYF.

This clone was detected a few times. The chain employs TRBV9 and TRBJ1-1; a weak D match, TRBD1 (5 bases). The CDR3 loop spans 14 amino acids. The germline V and J ends were trimmed by 0 bases and 5 bases, with 11 bases remaining between them. Germline CDR1 is SGDLS and CDR2 is YYNGEE. In DNA, the CDR3 is TGTGCCAGCAGCGTAGAGCCAGGGAGGACTGAAGCTTTCTTT. Translating it yields CASSVEPGRTEAFF.

The chain uses TRBV5-5 and TRBJ1-2; D unclear. The CDR3 is made up of 15 amino acids. Germline values: CDR1 SGHKS, CDR2 YYEKEE (reference sequence). V lost 4 bases and J lost 0, with 13 bases in between. This chain's CDR3 is CASSLADTSNYGYTF. The CDR3 DNA reads as TGTGCCAGCAGCCTCGCAGACACATCTAACTATGGCTACACCTTC.

The chain combines TRBV10-1 with TRBJ2-5; D perhaps matches TRBD2 (6 bases). Germline-derived CDR1 and CDR2 are WNHNN and SYGVQD (reference sequence). This CDR3 region has 14 residues. V lost 7 bases, J lost 3 bases, and 15 bases lay in between. The CDR3 is CASKGTPEKETQYF. For the CDR3, the DNA is TGCGCCAGCAAGGGGACTCCAGAAAAAGAGACCCAGTACTTC.

The V call is TRBV7-8, the J call TRBJ1-2; 9 bases agree with TRBD1. The V gene end was trimmed by 5 bases and the J gene end by 7 bases; junction bases not matched to a gene: 5. Germline CDR1 and CDR2: SGHVS and FQNEAQ. This CDR3 is 13 amino acids long. CDR3 bases: TGTGCCAGCAGCACTACAGGGGGCTCTGGCTACACCTTC. As protein: CASSTTGGSGYTF.

This clone was picked up a small number of times. The chain carries TRBV7-2 and TRBJ2-2; TRBD1 aligns across 7 bases. Trimming at V came to 6 bases and at J to 4 bases, leaving 14 bases not matched to a gene. Germline V CDR1 and CDR2: SGHTA, FQGNSA. This CDR3 spans 17 amino acids. CDR3 nucleotide sequence: TGTGCCAGCAGTCCGGAGAAGGGGGCGCTTGGCACCGGGGAGCTGTTTTTT. Protein sequence: CASSPEKGALGTGELFF.

The chain employs TRBV11-2 and TRBJ1-1, with D uncertain. Germline V gene data show CDR1 as SGHAT and CDR2 as FQNNGV. The V end was cut by 3 bases, the J end by 5 bases, with 10 bases between. CDR3 length equals 13 residues. CDR3 nucleotides: TGTGCCAGCAGCTTCGGACGGGAGACTGAAGCTTTCTTT. This codes for CASSFGRETEAFF.